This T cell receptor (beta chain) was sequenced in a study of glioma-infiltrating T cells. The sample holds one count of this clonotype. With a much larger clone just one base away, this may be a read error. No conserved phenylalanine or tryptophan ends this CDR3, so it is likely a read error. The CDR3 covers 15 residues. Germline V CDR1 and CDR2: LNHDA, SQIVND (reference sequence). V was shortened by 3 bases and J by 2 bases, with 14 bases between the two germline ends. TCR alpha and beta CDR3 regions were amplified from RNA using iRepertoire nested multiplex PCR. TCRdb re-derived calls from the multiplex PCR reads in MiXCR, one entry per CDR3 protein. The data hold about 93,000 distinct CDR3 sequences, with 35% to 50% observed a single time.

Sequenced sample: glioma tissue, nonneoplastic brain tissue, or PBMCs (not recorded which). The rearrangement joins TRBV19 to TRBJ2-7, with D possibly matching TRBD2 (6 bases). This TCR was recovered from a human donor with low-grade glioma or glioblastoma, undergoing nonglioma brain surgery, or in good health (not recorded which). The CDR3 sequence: CASSIGGSVPYEQYL. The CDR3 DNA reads TGTGCCAGTAGTATCGGGGGTAGCGTGCCCTACGAGCAGTACTTA.